This T cell receptor (beta chain) comes out of a study of beta chain features in type 1 diabetes. General study findings and limits: Any PCR bias toward short templates would affect both groups alike.

The investigators reverse transcribed all of the isolated RNA, so they sequenced expressed TCRB transcripts. Read counts averaged approximately 3.3 million for samples of naive, central memory and regulatory T cells. The repertoire was sequenced with immunoSEQ multiplex PCR; TCRdb's copy has only in-frame clones and lacks some. The sample has around 500,000 clones, roughly 11% seen once. The CDR3 runs to 11 residues. Germline loops: CDR1 DFQATT, CDR2 SNEGSKA (reference sequence). This clone was counted a few times. What it binds is unknown. A sort by CD45RO/CCR7/CD25/CD127/CD95/CD27 yielded CD4+ naive, central memory, regulatory and stem cell-like memory cells.

This sequence originates from a woman aged 18-35 years in good health. Sequenced sample: naive CD4+ T cells from blood. The chain links TRBV20-1 to TRBJ2-7, with 7 bases identical to TRBD1. CDR3 bases: TGCAGAGCAGGACAGGCTGAAGAGCAGTACTTC. Its translation is CRAGQAEEQYF.